This entry lists 10 T cell receptor beta chains sequenced from one sample in a study of patients and donors after allogeneic stem cell transplantation. One entry per CDR3 protein, called by TCRdb with MiXCR from the RT-PCR reads. The sample yields more than 850,000 distinct CDR3 sequences, more than 15% seen once. Sequenced material: blood, either unsorted or a sorted T cell fraction (not recorded which). These receptors came from a human donor who was either an allogeneic HSCT recipient or a stem cell or donor lymphocyte infusion donor (not recorded which). It is not recorded whose cells these are; they may come from a transplant donor.

Ten or more counts support this clonotype. The chain carries TRBV12-3 or TRBV12-4 and TRBJ1-2; D call uncertain. Trimming stripped 3 bases from V and 0 bases from J, with 2 bases between. This CDR3 is built from 12 residues. In nucleotides, the CDR3 is TGTGCCAGCAGTTTGGCTAACTATGGCTACACCTTC. Its translation: CASSLANYGYTF.

This chain links TRBV30 with TRBJ1-1; tentatively, D is TRBD1 (5 bases). The V and J ends lost 3 bases and 0 bases respectively, with 14 bases between them. The length of the CDR3 is 15 residues. Germline assignment: CDR1 GTSNPN and CDR2 SVGIG (reference sequence). The CDR3, as DNA: TGTGCCTGGAGACCCCTCGACAGACTGAACACTGAAGCTTTCTTT. Protein product: CAWRPLDRLNTEAFF. The variable domain in full, completed from reference TRBV30 and TRBJ1-1, reads SQTIHQWPATLVQPVGSPLSLECTVEGTSNPNLYWYRQAAGRGLQLLFYSVGIGQISSEVPQNLSASRPQDRQFILSSKKLLLSDSGFYLCAWRPLDRLNTEAFFGQGTRLTVV.

This chain connects TRBV24-1 to TRBJ2-2; TRBD1 is a possible D gene (5 bases). V lost 4 bases, J lost 0 bases, and 8 bases lay in between. CDR1 is KGHDR and CDR2 is SFDVKD in the germline V gene. The CDR3 is 15 amino acids. In DNA form, the CDR3 reads TGTGCCACCAGTGACCTGACAGCGAACACCGGGGAGCTGTTTTTT. It yields the protein CATSDLTANTGELFF.

The chain combines TRBV5-4 with TRBJ2-2; the match to TRBD1 covers 9 bases. Germline CDR1 is SGHNT and CDR2 is YYREEE (reference sequence). The CDR3 has 14 residues. V gave up 2 bases and J gave up 7 bases; unmatched junction bases: 3. The CDR3 is CASSFGTGIGELFF. The CDR3, as DNA: TGTGCCAGCAGCTTCGGGACAGGGATCGGGGAGCTGTTTTTT.

This clonotype was recorded a few times. CDR3 nucleotides: TGTGCCAGCAGTGAAGCGCTGGGGAGGGTGAGATATGGCTACACCTTC. Protein product: CASSEALGRVRYGYTF. V usage is TRBV6-1 and J usage is TRBJ1-2; D uncertain. The CDR3 spans 16 residues. Trimming cost V 0 bases and J 5 bases, with 16 bases left between them. In germline, CDR1 is MNHNS, CDR2 SASEGT.

The genes are TRBV12-5 and TRBJ2-3; TRBD1 might be the D (6 bases). The CDR3 is 15 amino acids. V was shortened by 5 bases and J by 4 bases, with 16 bases between the two germline ends. Germline CDR1 is LGHNT and CDR2 is FRNRAP. The CDR3 protein is CASGPLLQGPDTQYF. In DNA form, the CDR3 reads TGTGCTAGTGGTCCCCTCCTACAGGGCCCAGATACGCAGTATTTT.

The chain is built from TRBV7-8 and TRBJ1-1; tentatively, D is TRBD1 (6 bases). Per germline, CDR1 SGHVS and CDR2 FQNEAQ. This CDR3 has 15 amino acids. The germline V and J ends were trimmed by 5 bases and 1 base, with 14 bases remaining between them. CDR3 nucleotides: TGTGCCAGCAGCCCAAACAGGGCTCCGAACACTGAAGCTTTCTTT. This gives the protein CASSPNRAPNTEAFF.

The chain is built from TRBV11-2 and TRBJ2-7; 8 bases are a match to TRBD2. The CDR3 loop spans 15 amino acids. Per germline, CDR1 SGHAT and CDR2 FQNNGV. Trimming cost V 5 bases and J 1 base; bases outside gene matches: 7. In DNA, the CDR3 is TGTGCCAGCAGCCCCTTGCGGGGGGCGTCCTACGAGCAGTACTTC. It specifies CASSPLRGASYEQYF. Filled out from reference TRBV11-2 and TRBJ2-7, the complete variable domain reads EAGVAQSPRYKIIEKRQSVAFWCNPISGHATLYWYQQILGQGPKLLIQFQNNGVVDDSQLPKDRFSAERLKGVDSTLKIQPAKLEDSAVYLCASSPLRGASYEQYFGPGTRLTVT.

This clonotype appeared many times. The chain joins TRBV24-1 to TRBJ2-1; 9 bases align to TRBD2. This CDR3 is 15 amino acids long. In germline, CDR1 is KGHDR, CDR2 SFDVKD. With 3 bases clipped from V and 8 bases from J, the junction kept 7 bases outside the gene matches. The CDR3 loop is CATSDNGGRAYEQFF. For the CDR3, the DNA is TGTGCCACCAGTGATAATGGCGGGAGGGCATATGAGCAGTTCTTC.

The V gene is TRBV12-3 or TRBV12-4, the J gene TRBJ1-2; D gene ambiguous. V dropped 2 bases and J dropped 8 bases, with 12 bases sitting between them. The length of the CDR3 is 13 residues. CDR3 in amino acids: CASSLFLEGGYTF. The CDR3 nucleotides read TGTGCCAGCAGTTTATTCCTGGAGGGAGGCTACACCTTC.